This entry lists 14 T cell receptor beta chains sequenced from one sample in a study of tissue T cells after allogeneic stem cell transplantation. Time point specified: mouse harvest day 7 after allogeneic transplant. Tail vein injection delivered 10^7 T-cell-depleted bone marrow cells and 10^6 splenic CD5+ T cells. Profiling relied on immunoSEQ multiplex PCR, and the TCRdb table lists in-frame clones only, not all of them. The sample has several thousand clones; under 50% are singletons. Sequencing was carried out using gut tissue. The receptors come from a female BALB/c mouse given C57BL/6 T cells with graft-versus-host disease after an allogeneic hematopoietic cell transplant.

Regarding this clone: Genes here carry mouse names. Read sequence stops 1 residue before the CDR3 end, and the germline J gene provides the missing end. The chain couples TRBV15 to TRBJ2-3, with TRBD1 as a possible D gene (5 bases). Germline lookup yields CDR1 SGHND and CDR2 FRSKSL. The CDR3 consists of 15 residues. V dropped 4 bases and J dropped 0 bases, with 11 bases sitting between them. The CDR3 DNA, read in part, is TGTGCCAGCAGTTCAGACAGTTCTAGTGCAGAAACGCTGTAT. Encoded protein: CASSSDSSSAETLY. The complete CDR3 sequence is CASSSDSSSAETLYF.

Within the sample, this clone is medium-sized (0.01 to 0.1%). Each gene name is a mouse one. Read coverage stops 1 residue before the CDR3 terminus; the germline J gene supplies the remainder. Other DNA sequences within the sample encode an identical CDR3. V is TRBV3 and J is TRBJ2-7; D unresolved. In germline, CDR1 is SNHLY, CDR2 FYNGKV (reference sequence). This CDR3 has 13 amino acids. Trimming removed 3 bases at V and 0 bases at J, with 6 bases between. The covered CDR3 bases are TGTGCCAGCAGCTTGCAAAGCTCCTATGAACAGTAC. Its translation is CASSLQSSYEQY. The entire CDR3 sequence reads CASSLQSSYEQYF.

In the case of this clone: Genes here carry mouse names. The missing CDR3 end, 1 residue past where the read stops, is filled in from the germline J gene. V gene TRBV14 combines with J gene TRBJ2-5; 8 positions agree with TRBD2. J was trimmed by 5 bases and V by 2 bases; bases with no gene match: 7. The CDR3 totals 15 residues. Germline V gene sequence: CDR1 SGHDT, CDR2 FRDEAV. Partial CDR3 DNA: TGTGCCAGCAGTTTAACCCTGGGGGGCTCAGACACCCAGTAC. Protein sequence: CASSLTLGGSDTQY. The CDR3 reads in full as CASSLTLGGSDTQYF.

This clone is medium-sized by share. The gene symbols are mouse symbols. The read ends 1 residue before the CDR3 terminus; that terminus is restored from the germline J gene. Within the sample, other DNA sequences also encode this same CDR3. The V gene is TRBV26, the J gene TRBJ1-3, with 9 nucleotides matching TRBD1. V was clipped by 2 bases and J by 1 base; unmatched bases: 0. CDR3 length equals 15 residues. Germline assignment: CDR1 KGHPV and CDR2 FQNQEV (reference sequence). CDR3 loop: CASSLTGGSGNTLYF. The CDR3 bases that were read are TGTGCCAGCAGTCTGACAGGGGGCTCTGGAAATACGCTCTAT.

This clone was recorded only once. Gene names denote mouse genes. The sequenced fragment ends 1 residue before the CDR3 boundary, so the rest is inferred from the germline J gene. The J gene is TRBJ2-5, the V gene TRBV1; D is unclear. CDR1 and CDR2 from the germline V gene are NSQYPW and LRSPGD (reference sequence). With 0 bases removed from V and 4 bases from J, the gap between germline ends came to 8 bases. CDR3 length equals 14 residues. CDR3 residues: CTCSADQQKDTQYF. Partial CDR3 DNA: TGCACCTGCAGTGCAGATCAACAGAAAGACACCCAGTAC.

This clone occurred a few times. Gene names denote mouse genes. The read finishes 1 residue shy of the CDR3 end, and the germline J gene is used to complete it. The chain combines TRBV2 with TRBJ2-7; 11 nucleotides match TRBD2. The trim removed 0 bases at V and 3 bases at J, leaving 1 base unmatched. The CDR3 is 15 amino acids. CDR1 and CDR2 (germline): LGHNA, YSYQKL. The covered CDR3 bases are TGTGCCAGCAGCCAAGAGGGGACTGGGGGCTATGAACAGTAC. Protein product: CASSQEGTGGYEQY. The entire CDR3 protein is CASSQEGTGGYEQYF.

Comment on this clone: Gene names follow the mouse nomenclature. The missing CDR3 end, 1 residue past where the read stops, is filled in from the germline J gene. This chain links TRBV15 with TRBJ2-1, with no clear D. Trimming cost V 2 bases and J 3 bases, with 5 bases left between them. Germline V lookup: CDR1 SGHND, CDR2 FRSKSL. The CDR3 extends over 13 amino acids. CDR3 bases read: TGTGCCAGCAGTTTAAACATCTATGCTGAGCAGTTC. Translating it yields CASSLNIYAEQF. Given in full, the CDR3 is CASSLNIYAEQFF.

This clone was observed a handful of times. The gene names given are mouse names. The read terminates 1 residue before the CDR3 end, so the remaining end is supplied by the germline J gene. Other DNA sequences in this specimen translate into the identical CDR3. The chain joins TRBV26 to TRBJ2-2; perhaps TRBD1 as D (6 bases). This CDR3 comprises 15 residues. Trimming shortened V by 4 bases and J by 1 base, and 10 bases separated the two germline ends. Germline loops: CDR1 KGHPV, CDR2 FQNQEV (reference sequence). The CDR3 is CASSPLTGNTGQLYF. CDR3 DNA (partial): TGTGCCAGCAGTCCACTGACAGGAAACACCGGGCAGCTCTAC.

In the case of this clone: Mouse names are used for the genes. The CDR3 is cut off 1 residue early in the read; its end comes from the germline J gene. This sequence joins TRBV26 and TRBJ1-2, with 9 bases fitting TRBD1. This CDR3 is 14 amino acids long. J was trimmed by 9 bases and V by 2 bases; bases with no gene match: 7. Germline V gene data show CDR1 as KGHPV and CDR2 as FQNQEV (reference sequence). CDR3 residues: CASSLLPGQGHYTF. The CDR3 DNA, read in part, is TGTGCCAGCAGTCTGCTTCCGGGACAGGGACACTACACC.

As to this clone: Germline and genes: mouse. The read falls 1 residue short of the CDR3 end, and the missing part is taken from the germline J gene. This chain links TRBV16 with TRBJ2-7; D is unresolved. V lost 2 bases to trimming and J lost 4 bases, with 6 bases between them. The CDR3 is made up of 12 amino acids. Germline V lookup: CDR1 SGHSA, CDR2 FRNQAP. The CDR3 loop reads CASSLSGYEQYF. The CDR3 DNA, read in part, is TGTGCAAGCAGCTTATCCGGTTATGAACAGTAC.

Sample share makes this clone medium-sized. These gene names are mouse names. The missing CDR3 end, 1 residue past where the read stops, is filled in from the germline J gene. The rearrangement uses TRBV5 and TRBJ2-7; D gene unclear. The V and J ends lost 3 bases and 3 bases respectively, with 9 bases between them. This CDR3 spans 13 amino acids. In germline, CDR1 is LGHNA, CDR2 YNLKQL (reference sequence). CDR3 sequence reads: CASSQAHLYEQYF. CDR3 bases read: TGTGCCAGCAGCCAGGCTCACCTCTATGAACAGTAC.

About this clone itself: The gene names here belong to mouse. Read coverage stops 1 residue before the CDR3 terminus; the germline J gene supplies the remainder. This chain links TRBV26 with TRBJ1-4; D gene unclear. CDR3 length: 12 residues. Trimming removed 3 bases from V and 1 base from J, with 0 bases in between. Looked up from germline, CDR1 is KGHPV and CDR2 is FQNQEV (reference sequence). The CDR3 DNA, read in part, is TGTGCCAGCAGTCTTTCCAACGAAAGATTATTT. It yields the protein CASSLSNERLF. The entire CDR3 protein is CASSLSNERLFF.

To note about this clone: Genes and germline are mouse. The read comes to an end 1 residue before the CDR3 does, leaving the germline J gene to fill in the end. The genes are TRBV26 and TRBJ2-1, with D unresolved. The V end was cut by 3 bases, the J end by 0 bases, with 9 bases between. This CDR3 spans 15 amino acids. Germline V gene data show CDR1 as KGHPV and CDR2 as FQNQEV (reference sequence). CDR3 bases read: TGTGCCAGCAGTCTAGAGAGAAATAACTATGCTGAGCAGTTC. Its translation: CASSLERNNYAEQF. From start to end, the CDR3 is CASSLERNNYAEQFF.

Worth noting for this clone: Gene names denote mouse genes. The sequenced CDR3 bases are TGTGCCAGCAGTTCGGACAGTAGTGCAGAAACGCTGTAT. Amino acid sequence: CASSSDSSAETLY. The complete CDR3 reads CASSSDSSAETLYF. The rearrangement joins TRBV26 to TRBJ2-3; D might be TRBD1 (6 bases). The observed sequence ends 1 residue before the CDR3 terminus, with the missing tail filled in from the germline J gene. This CDR3 has 14 amino acids. Trimming removed 5 bases at V and 0 bases at J, with 9 bases between. The V gene's germline CDR1 is KGHPV and CDR2 FQNQEV (reference sequence).